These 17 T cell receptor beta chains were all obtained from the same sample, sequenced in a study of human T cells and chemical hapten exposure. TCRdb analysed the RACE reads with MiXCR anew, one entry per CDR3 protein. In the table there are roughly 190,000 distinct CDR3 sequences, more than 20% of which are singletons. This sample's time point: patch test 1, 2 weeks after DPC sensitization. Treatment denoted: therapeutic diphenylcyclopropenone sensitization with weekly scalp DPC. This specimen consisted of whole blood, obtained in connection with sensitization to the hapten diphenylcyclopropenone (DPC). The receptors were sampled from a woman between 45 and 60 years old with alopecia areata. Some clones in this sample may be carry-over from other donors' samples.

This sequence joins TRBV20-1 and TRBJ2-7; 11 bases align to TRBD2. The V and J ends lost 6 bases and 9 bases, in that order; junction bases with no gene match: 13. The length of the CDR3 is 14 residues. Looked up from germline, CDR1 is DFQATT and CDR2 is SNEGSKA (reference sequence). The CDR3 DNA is TGCAGTGCCCCTGGGACTAGCGGAAAGACAGGGCAGTACTTC. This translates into CSAPGTSGKTGQYF.

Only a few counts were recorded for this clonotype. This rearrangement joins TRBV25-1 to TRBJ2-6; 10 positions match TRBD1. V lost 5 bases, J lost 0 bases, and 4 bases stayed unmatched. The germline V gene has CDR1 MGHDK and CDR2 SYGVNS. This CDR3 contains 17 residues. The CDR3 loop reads CASSPGQGYSGANVLTF. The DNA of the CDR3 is TGTGCCAGCAGTCCGGGACAGGGGTACTCTGGGGCCAACGTCCTGACTTTC.

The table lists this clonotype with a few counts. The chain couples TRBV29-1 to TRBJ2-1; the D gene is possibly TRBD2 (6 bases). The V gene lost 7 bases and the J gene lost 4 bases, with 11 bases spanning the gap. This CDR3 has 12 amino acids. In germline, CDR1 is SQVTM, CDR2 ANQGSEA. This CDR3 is CSGGDGYNEQFF. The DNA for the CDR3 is TGCAGCGGGGGGGACGGTTACAATGAGCAGTTCTTC.

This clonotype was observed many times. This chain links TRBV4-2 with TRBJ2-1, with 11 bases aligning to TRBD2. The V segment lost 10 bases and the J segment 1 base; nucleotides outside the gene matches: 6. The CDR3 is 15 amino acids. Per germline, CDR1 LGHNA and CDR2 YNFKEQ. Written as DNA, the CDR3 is TGTGCCACCACTAGCGGGAGCAGGTCCTACAATGAGCAGTTCTTC. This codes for CATTSGSRSYNEQFF.

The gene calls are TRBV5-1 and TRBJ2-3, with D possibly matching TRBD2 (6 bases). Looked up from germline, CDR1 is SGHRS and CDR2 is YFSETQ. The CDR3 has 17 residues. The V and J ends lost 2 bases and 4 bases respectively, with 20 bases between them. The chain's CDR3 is CASSFTQWPSAADTQYF. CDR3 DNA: TGCGCCAGCAGCTTTACGCAGTGGCCTAGCGCAGCAGATACGCAGTATTTT. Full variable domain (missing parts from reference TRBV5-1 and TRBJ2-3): KAGVTQTPRYLIKTRGQQVTLSCSPISGHRSVSWYQQTPGQGLQFLFEYFSETQRNKGNFPGRFSGRQFSNSRSEMNVSTLELGDSALYLCASSFTQWPSAADTQYFGPGTRLTVL.

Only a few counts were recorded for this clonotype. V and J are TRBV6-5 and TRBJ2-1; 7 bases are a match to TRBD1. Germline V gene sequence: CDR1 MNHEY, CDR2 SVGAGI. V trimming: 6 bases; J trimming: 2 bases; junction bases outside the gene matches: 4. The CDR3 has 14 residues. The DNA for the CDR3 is TGTGCCAGCAGAAGAGGACAGGCCTACAATGAGCAGTTCTTC. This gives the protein CASRRGQAYNEQFF.

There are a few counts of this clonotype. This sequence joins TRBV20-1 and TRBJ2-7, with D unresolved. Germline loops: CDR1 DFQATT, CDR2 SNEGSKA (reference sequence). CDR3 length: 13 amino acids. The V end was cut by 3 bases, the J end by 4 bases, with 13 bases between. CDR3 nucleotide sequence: TGCAGTGCTAGCCTTGACACAGCTTACGAGCAGTACTTC. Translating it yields CSASLDTAYEQYF.

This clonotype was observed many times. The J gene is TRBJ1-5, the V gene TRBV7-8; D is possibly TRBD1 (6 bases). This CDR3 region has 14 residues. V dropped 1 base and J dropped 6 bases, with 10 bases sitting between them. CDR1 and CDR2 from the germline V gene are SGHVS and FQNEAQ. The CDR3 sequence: CASSLEGGIQPQHF. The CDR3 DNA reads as TGTGCCAGCAGCTTAGAGGGGGGGATTCAGCCCCAGCATTTT.

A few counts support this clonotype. The CDR3 bases are TGTGCCAGCAGCTTGGCCTGGCAGGGTGAATTTAAGAACTATGGCTACACCTTC. Amino acid sequence: CASSLAWQGEFKNYGYTF. The V call is TRBV5-5, the J call TRBJ1-2; a weak D match, TRBD1 (5 bases). Germline assignment: CDR1 SGHKS and CDR2 YYEKEE (reference sequence). The CDR3 is made up of 18 amino acids. V lost 0 bases to trimming and J lost 2 bases, with 20 bases between them.

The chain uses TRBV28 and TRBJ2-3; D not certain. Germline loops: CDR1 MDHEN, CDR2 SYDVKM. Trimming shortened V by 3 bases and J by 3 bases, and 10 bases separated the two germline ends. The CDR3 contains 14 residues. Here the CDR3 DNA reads TGTGCCAGCAGTTTGTTCTCTCTTACAGATACGCAGTATTTT. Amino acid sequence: CASSLFSLTDTQYF.

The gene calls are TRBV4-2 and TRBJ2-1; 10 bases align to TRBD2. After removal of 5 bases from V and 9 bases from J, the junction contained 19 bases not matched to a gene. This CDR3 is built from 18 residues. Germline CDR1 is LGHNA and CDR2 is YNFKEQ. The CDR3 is CASSAAGGLAGVLGEQFF. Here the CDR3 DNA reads TGTGCCAGCAGCGCGGCGGGAGGGCTAGCGGGAGTGTTAGGTGAGCAGTTCTTC.

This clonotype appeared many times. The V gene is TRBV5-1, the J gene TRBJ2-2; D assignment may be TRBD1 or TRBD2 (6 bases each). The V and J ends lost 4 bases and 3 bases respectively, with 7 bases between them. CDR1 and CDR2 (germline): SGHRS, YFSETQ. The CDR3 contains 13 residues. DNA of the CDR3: TGCGCCAGCAGCAGGGGGGACACCGGGGAGCTGTTTTTT. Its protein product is CASSRGDTGELFF.

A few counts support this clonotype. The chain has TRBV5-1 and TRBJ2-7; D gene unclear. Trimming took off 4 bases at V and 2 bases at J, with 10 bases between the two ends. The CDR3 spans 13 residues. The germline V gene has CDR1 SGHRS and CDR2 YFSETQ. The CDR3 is CASSTGPTYEQYF. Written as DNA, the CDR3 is TGCGCCAGCAGCACCGGACCGACCTACGAGCAGTACTTC. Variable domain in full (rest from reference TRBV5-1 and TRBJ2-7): KAGVTQTPRYLIKTRGQQVTLSCSPISGHRSVSWYQQTPGQGLQFLFEYFSETQRNKGNFPGRFSGRQFSNSRSEMNVSTLELGDSALYLCASSTGPTYEQYFGPGTRLTVT.

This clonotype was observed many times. As DNA, the CDR3 is TGCAGCGTTGGGGGGAGTGAGGGATCTACCTATGGCTACACCTTC. Protein sequence: CSVGGSEGSTYGYTF. This chain joins TRBV29-1 and TRBJ1-2, with a tentative D call TRBD1 (5 bases). The CDR3 is 15 residues long. V was clipped by 4 bases and J by 4 bases, with 19 bases between them. Germline values: CDR1 SQVTM, CDR2 ANQGSEA.

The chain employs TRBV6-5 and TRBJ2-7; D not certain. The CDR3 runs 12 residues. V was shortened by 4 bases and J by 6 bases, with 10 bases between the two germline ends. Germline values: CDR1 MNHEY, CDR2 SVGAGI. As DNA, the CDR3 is TGTGCCAGCAGTTCCCTCCTATTCGAGCAGTACTTC. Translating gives CASSSLLFEQYF.

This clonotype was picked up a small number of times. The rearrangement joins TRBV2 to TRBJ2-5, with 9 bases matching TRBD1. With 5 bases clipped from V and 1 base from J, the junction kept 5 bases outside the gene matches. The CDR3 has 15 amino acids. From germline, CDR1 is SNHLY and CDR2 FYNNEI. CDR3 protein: CASSFGTGTQETQYF. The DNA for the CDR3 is TGTGCCAGCAGTTTCGGGACAGGGACCCAAGAGACCCAGTACTTC.

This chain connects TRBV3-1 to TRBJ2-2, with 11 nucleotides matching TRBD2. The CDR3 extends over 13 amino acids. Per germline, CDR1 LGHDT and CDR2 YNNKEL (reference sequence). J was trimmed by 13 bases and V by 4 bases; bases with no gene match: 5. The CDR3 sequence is CASSPRLAGLLFF. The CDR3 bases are TGTGCCAGCAGCCCCAGACTAGCGGGATTGCTGTTTTTT.